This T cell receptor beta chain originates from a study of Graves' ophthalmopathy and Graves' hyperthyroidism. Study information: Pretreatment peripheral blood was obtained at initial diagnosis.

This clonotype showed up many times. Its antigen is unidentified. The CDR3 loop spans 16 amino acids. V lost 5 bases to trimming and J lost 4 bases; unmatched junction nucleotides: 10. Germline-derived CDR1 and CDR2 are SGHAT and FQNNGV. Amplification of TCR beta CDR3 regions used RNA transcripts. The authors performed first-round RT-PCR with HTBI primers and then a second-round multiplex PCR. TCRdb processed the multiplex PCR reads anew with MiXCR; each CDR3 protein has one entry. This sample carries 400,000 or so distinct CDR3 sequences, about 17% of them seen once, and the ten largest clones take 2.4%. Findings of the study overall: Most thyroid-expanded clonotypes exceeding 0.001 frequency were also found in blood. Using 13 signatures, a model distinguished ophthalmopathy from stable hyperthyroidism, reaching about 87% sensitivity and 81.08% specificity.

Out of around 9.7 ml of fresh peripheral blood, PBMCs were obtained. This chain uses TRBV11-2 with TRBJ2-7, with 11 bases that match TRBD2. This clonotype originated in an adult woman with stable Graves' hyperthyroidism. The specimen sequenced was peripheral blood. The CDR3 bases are TGTGCCAGCAGCCGATTCCATAGCGGGAGGGCGTACGAGCAGTACTTC. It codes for CASSRFHSGRAYEQYF.